This TCR beta chain was obtained from a study of blood T cell repertoires in COVID-19. Turning to the study itself: Acute and convalescent COVID-19 specimens originated in the United States, Italy and Spain. Sources were T cells, B-cell-depleted T cells, or PBMCs; the material itself was cDNA or gDNA.

Study processing details: Reference gene primers were amplified, and this amplification served to estimate nucleated cell counts. Produced via immunoSEQ multiplex PCR; TCRdb's table is partial and in-frame only. The V and J calls and clone size were taken over from that table, and D and trimming were inferred from the DNA. Among roughly 87,000 clones listed, approximately 75% were seen once. V dropped 2 bases and J dropped 4; count of bases not matched to a gene: 17. CDR3 length: 19 residues. Germline V lookup: CDR1 SGHKS, CDR2 YYEKEE (reference sequence). The origin of this receptor is a woman at least 80 years old with acute or convalescent COVID-19. This sequence joins TRBV5-5 and TRBJ2-5, with TRBD2 identical over 10 bases. The sequenced sample was peripheral blood. The CDR3 nucleotides read TGTGCCAGCAGCTTCCAATTGTTCGTCAGCGGGGGGGGAAGAGAGACCCAGTACTTC. Its protein is CASSFQLFVSGGGRETQYF.